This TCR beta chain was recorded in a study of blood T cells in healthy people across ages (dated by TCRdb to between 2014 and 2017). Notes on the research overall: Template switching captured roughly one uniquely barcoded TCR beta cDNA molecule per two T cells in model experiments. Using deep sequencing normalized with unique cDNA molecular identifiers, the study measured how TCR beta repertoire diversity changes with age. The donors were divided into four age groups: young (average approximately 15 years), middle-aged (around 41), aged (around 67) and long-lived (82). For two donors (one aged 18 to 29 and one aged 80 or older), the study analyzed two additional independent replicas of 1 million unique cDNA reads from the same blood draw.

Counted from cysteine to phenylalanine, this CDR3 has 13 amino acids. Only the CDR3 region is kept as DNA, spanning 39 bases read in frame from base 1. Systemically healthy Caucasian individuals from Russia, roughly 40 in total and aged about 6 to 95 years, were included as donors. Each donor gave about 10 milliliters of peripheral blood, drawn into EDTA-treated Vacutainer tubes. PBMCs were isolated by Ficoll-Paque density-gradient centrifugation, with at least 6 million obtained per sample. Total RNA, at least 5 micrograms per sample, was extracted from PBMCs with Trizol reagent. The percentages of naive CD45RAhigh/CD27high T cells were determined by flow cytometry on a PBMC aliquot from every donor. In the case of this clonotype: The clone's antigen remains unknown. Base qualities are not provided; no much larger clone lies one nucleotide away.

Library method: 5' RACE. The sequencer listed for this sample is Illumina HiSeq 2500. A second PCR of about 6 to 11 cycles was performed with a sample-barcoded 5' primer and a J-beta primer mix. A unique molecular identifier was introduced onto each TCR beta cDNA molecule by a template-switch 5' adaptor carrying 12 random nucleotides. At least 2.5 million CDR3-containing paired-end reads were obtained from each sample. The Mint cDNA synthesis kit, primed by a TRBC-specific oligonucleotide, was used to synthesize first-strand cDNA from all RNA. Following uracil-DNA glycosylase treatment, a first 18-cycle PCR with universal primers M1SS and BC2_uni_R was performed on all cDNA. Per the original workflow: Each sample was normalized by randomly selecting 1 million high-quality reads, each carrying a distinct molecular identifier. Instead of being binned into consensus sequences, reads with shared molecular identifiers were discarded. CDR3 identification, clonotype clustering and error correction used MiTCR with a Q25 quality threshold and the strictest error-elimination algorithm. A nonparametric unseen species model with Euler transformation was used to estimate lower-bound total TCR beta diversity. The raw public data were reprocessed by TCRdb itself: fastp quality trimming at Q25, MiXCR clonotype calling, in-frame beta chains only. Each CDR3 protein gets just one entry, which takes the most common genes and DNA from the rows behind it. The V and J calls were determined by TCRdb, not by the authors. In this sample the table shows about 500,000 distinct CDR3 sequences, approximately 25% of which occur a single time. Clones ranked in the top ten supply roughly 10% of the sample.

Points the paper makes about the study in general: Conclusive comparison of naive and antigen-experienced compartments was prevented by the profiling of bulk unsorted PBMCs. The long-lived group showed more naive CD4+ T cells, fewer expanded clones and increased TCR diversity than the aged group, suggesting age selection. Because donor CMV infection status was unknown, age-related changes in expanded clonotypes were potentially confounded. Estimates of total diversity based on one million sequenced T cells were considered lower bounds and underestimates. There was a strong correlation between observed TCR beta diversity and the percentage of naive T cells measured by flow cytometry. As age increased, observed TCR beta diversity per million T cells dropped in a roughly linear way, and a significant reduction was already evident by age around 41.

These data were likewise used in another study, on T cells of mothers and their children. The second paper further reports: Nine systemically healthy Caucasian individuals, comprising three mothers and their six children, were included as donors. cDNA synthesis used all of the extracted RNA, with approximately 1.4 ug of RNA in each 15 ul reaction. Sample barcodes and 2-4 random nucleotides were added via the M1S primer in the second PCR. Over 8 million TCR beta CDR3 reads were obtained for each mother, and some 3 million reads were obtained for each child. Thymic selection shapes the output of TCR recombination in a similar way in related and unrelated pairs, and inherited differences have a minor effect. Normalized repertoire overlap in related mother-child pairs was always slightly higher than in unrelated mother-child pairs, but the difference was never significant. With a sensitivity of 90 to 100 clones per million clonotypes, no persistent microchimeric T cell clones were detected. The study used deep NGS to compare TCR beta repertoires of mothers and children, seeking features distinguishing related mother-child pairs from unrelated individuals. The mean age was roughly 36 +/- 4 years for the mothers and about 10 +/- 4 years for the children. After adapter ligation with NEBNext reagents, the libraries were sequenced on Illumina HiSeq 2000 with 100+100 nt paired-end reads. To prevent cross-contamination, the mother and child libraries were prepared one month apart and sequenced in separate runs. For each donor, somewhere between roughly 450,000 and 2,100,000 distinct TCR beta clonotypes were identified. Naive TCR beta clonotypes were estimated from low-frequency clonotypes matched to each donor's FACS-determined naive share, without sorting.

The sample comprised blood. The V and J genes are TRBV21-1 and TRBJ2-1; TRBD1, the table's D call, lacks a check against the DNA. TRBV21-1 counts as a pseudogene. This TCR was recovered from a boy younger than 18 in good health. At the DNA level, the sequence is TGTGCCAGCAGCTCTACAGGGGGCCATGAGCAGTTCTTC. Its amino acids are CASSSTGGHEQFF.